Listed below are T cell receptor beta chains from one sample, sequenced in a study of T cell responses to AZD1222 COVID-19 vaccine. Only in-frame clones appear in the TCRdb table, and some are missing; sequencing was by immunoSEQ multiplex PCR. Here the sample spans about 70,000 clones, roughly 90% being singletons. This sample comprised peripheral blood, obtained on day 0 of MenACWY control vaccination. These receptors were obtained from an adult in good health. Both conserved end residues are part of each CDR3. A D gene is named only where the DNA matches it firmly. Clone size is not always given. Where it is, it says once, few, many or a class for expanded clones.

.	TRBD2	TRBV11-3	TRBJ2-5	TGTGCCAGCAGCTCCACTAGCGGGGGGGCTAGAGAGACCCAGTACTTC	CASSSTSGGARETQYF
.	TRBD1	TRBV5-5	TRBJ1-4	TGTGCCAGCAGCCTCCACCGGGACAGTACCCTTGCAACTAATGAAAAACTGTTTTTT	CASSLHRDSTLATNEKLFF
few	.	TRBV2	TRBJ2-5	TGTGCCAGCAGTGGCCCCCCGTACCAAGAGACCCAGTACTTC	CASSGPPYQETQYF
.	.	TRBV7-2	TRBJ1-4	TGTGCCAGCAGCTTAGTGGCGGGCGGGGGAGTAGAAAAACTGTTTTTT	CASSLVAGGGVEKLFF
.	.	TRBV21-1	TRBJ2-1	TGTGCCAGCAGCAAAGTAGCGGCTATATCCGATAACAATGAGCAGTTCTTC	CASSKVAAISDNNEQFF
.	TRBD1	TRBV18	TRBJ1-6	TGTGCCAGCTCACCAAATACAGGGGATTCACCCCTCCACTTT	CASSPNTGDSPLHF
.	.	TRBV19	TRBJ1-2	TGTGCCAGTAAAAAACAGGGACTCACCTCCCTTGGGCTCTATGGCTACACCTTC	CASKKQGLTSLGLYGYTF
few	.	TRBV30	TRBJ1-2	TGTGCCTGGGTGTCCGTTACTCTATCACCCCGATGCTATGGCTACACCTTC	CAWVSVTLSPRCYGYTF
.	.	TRBV18	TRBJ1-2	TGTGCCAGCTCACCACCGTCGGCCGTAAACTATGGCTACACCTTC	CASSPPSAVNYGYTF
.	.	TRBV5-4	TRBJ2-2	TGTGCCAGCAGCTTGGACGGGTGGGAAACCGGGGAGCTGTTTTTT	CASSLDGWETGELFF
.	.	TRBV28	TRBJ1-1	TGTGCCAGCAGTTTAATGGGGGGAGCGAACACTGAAGCTTTCTTT	CASSLMGGANTEAFF
.	.	TRBV5-6	TRBJ1-1	TGTGCCAGCAGCTGGGGGGACGGACACACTGAAGCTTTCTTT	CASSWGDGHTEAFF
.	TRBD1	TRBV28	TRBJ1-1	TGTGCCAGCAGCAGAGGGACGACAGGGGGTTTGAACACTGAAGCTTTCTTT	CASSRGTTGGLNTEAFF
.	TRBD2	TRBV5-6	TRBJ2-7	TGTGCCAGCAGCTTTGAGCGGGGGGGCTACGAGCAGTACTTC	CASSFERGGYEQYF
.	TRBD1	TRBV9	TRBJ2-5	TGTGCCAGCAGCGTAGGTAGGACAGGTTACCAAGAGACCCAGTACTTC	CASSVGRTGYQETQYF
.	.	TRBV12-3/TRBV12-4	TRBJ2-7	TGTGCCATTTCTTGGGGGGCGGAGGACGAGCAGTACTTC	CAISWGAEDEQYF
once	.	TRBV3-1/TRBV3-2	TRBJ1-3	TGTGCCAGCAGCCAAGGGTTCGATTCGGGGGGAGTTGGAAACACCATATATTTT	CASSQGFDSGGVGNTIYF
.	TRBD2	TRBV9	TRBJ2-1	TGTGCCAGCAGCCCCACCGGACTAGCGGGTGGTAATGAGCAGTTCTTC	CASSPTGLAGGNEQFF
.	.	TRBV5-1	TRBJ2-1	TGCGCCACGAAGGAGGGGGTGAGAAACAATGAGCAGTTCTTC	CATKEGVRNNEQFF
.	.	TRBV5-5	TRBJ2-2	TGTGCCAGCAGCCCACTCCGGAAGGTGGAGACCGGGGAGCTGTTTTTT	CASSPLRKVETGELFF
.	.	TRBV7-8	TRBJ1-3	TGTGCCAGCAGCTTGGACACCAACTCTGGAAACACCATATATTTT	CASSLDTNSGNTIYF
once	.	TRBV28	TRBJ1-4	TGTGCCAGCAGTTTCCCCCCGACAGGATACCCAGCTAATGAAAAACTGTTTTTT	CASSFPPTGYPANEKLFF
.	TRBD1	TRBV5-1	TRBJ1-4	TGCGCCAGCAGCGACATGACAGGGCCCGAAAAACTGTTTTTT	CASSDMTGPEKLFF
few	.	TRBV7-8	TRBJ2-2	TGTGCCAGCAGCCACGGCCGAAGATGGAACACCGGGGAGCTGTTTTTT	CASSHGRRWNTGELFF
.	.	TRBV7-9	TRBJ2-1	TGTGCCAGCAGCGCGATCTTAGGGGCCTCTGTGGGAAGTACCCTGGCGCAGTTCTTC	CASSAILGASVGSTLAQFF
.	.	TRBV7-6	TRBJ2-1	TGTGCCAGCAGCTTAGACAATGAGCAGTTCTTC	CASSLDNEQFF
once	.	TRBV30	TRBJ1-1	TGTGCCTGGAGTGTAATGACCTATGGAACTGAAGCTTTCTTT	CAWSVMTYGTEAFF
.	TRBD1	TRBV7-9	TRBJ1-2	TGTGCCAGCAGCCCACGGGGACAGAGCGGATACGGCTACACCTTC	CASSPRGQSGYGYTF
.	TRBD1	TRBV3-1/TRBV3-2	TRBJ1-5	TGTGCCAGCAGCCTTGGACAGGGAAATCAGCCCCAGCATTTT	CASSLGQGNQPQHF
.	.	TRBV9	TRBJ1-2	TGTGCCAGCAGCGTAGCTACCTCGGGGCCCTATGGCTACACCTTC	CASSVATSGPYGYTF
.	.	TRBV6-5	TRBJ1-5	TGTGCCAGCATACCGGGACAACTGAATCAGCCCCAGCATTTT	CASIPGQLNQPQHF
.	.	TRBV7-2	TRBJ2-7	TGTGCCAGCAGCTCCGGATCCCAGAGCTCCTACGAGCAGTACTTC	CASSSGSQSSYEQYF
few	TRBD1	TRBV19	TRBJ1-4	TGTGCCAGTAGTATAAGACAGGGGGGAGGTGAAAAACTGTTTTTT	CASSIRQGGGEKLFF
once	.	TRBV5-6	TRBJ1-2	TGTGCCAGCAGCCTGAACGCCCGACTCATTGGCTATGGCTACACCTTC	CASSLNARLIGYGYTF
.	.	TRBV5-1	TRBJ1-2	TGCGCCAGCAGCTTGGAAGGGGGAGGAAAGGGCTACACCTTC	CASSLEGGGKGYTF
.	.	TRBV5-1	TRBJ2-5	TGCGCCAGCAGTTCATTCCAGGGAAACCGGGAGACCCAGTACTTC	CASSSFQGNRETQYF
.	.	TRBV6-5	TRBJ1-2	TGTGCCAGCAGTTACCAGGGGCATGGTGGCTACACCTTC	CASSYQGHGGYTF
.	.	TRBV28	TRBJ2-7	TGTGCCAGCAGTTACCGGACAGTCTACGAGCAGTACTTC	CASSYRTVYEQYF
.	.	TRBV11-3	TRBJ2-3	TGTGCCAGCAGCCATGGGGGGGGACATAGCACAGATACGCAGTATTTT	CASSHGGGHSTDTQYF
few	.	TRBV6-1	TRBJ1-2	TGTGCCAGCAGTGACAGGCCTGACTATGGCTACACCTTC	CASSDRPDYGYTF
.	.	TRBV6-5	TRBJ1-1	TGTGCCAGCAGTTACTCCGACAGTGAAGCTTTCTTT	CASSYSDSEAFF
.	.	TRBV12-3/TRBV12-4	TRBJ1-4	TGTGCCAGCAGTGGACCAATTGAAAAACTGTTTTTT	CASSGPIEKLFF
.	.	TRBV7-9	TRBJ2-5	TGTGCCAGCAGTTTCGACAGGTTGCAAGAGACCCAGTACTTC	CASSFDRLQETQYF
.	.	TRBV3-1/TRBV3-2	TRBJ2-5	TGTGCCAGCAGCCGCCAAGAGACCCAGTACTTC	CASSRQETQYF
.	TRBD1	TRBV6-5	TRBJ1-2	TGTGCCAGCAGTTACGGCCGGACAGGGGGGTTCTATGGCTACACCTTC	CASSYGRTGGFYGYTF
.	TRBD2	TRBV13	TRBJ2-1	TGTGCCAGCAGCTCCTGGGCGGGGGGCGATAGAGACAATGAGCAGTTCTTC	CASSSWAGGDRDNEQFF
.	.	TRBV20-1	TRBJ1-1	TGCAGTGCTGCTGAAGCTTTCTTT	CSAAEAFF
.	.	TRBV10-3	TRBJ2-3	TGTGCCACTTCGTGGGGTTATGCAGATACGCAGTATTTT	CATSWGYADTQYF
.	.	TRBV7-6	TRBJ2-1	TGTGCCAGCAGCTTGACGTTGAGCTCCTACAATGAGCAGTTCTTC	CASSLTLSSYNEQFF